This TCR beta chain appears in the sequencing data of a study of blood T cells in healthy people across ages. Study-wide results and limits: Investigators treated diversity estimates from one million T cells as underestimates. There were more naive CD4+ cells and higher diversity in long-lived donors than in aged donors.

Each donor was a healthy Caucasian individual from Russia, aged about 6 to 95. CDR3 size: 13 residues. CDR1 is SGHTA, CDR2 FQGNSA, per germline. Trimming shortened V by 5 bases and J by 8 bases, and 13 bases separated the two germline ends. Regarding this clonotype: Its antigen is currently unknown.

The use of a sample-barcoded 5' primer and a J-beta primer mix characterized a second PCR of roughly 6 to 11 cycles. TCRdb recomputed calls from the 5' RACE reads with MiXCR, one row per CDR3 protein. This table has around 870,000 distinct CDR3 sequences, around 30% appearing once. V usage is TRBV7-2 and J usage is TRBJ2-1; no definite D call. The source material was blood. The sequence was obtained from an elderly woman in good health. The CDR3 spells CASSRTNVYEQFF. In nucleotides, the CDR3 is TGTGCCAGCAGCCGCACCAACGTGTATGAGCAGTTCTTC.